A single sample gave rise to the 20 T cell receptor beta chains below, sequenced in a study of beta chain features in type 1 diabetes. Expressed TCRB transcripts got sequenced, as all isolated RNA was reverse transcribed. Some clones are missing from TCRdb's copy, which holds only in-frame ones; the method was immunoSEQ multiplex PCR. The data show 400,000 to 600,000 clones, with approximately 30% seen just once and 0.065% held by the top ten. The sample taken for sequencing was naive CD4+ T cells from blood. These receptors were collected from a man aged 18-30 years in good health.

The chain recombines TRBV7-9 with TRBJ2-5; maybe TRBD2 (6 bases). The V gene lost 3 bases and the J gene lost 4 bases, with 9 bases spanning the gap. Germline CDR1 is SEHNR and CDR2 is FQNEAQ (reference sequence). The CDR3 has 13 amino acids. CDR3 protein: CASSFGGVETQYF. The CDR3 DNA follows: TGTGCCAGCAGCTTTGGAGGGGTAGAGACCCAGTACTTC.

The rearrangement uses TRBV11-2 and TRBJ2-3, with unresolved D. The CDR3 consists of 14 residues. Germline CDR1 and CDR2: SGHAT and FQNNGV. V was clipped by 1 base and J by 2 bases, with 7 bases between them. The CDR3 reads CASSLVGNTDTQYF. The CDR3 coding sequence is TGTGCCAGCAGCTTAGTCGGCAACACAGATACGCAGTATTTT.

This clone has a handful of counts. The chain carries TRBV18 and TRBJ2-1; a possible D gene is TRBD1 (6 bases). The CDR3 loop spans 17 amino acids. The ends were cut back, 3 bases at V and 0 bases at J, with 15 bases in the middle. CDR1 is KGHSH and CDR2 is LQKENI in the germline V gene. In DNA form, the CDR3 reads TGTGCCAGCTCACCGAACAGGGTTAGAAGCTCCTACAATGAGCAGTTCTTC. Its translation: CASSPNRVRSSYNEQFF.

Only a few counts were recorded for this clone. This sequence joins TRBV28 and TRBJ1-2; 9 bases line up with TRBD1. Germline values: CDR1 MDHEN, CDR2 SYDVKM. The CDR3 contains 13 residues. V shed 6 bases and J 4 bases; nucleotides not matched to a gene: 3. CDR3 bases: TGTGCCAGCAGACGGACAGGGGCCTATGGCTACACCTTC. Amino acid sequence: CASRRTGAYGYTF.

This chain joins TRBV15 and TRBJ1-1; D unclear. Germline V gene lookup returns CDR1 LNHNV and CDR2 YYDKDF (reference sequence). Between the trimmed V and J ends, which lost 0 bases and 0 bases, there was a span of 8 bases. The CDR3 consists of 15 residues. The CDR3 nucleotides read TGTGCCACCAGCAGAGATAGTGGAATGAACACTGAAGCTTTCTTT. This translates into CATSRDSGMNTEAFF. Variable domain in full (rest from reference TRBV15 and TRBJ1-1): DAMVIQNPRYQVTQFGKPVTLSCSQTLNHNVMYWYQQKSSQAPKLLFHYYDKDFNNEADTPDNFQSRRPNTSFCFLDIRSPGLGDTAMYLCATSRDSGMNTEAFFGQGTRLTVV.

This sequence joins TRBV11-1 and TRBJ2-1, with 9 bases identical to TRBD2. The germline V gene has CDR1 SGHAT and CDR2 FQDESV (reference sequence). Trimming took 6 bases from V and 3 from J; bases not matched to a gene: 9. The CDR3 has 16 residues. CDR3 amino acids: CASRGIAGDYYNEQFF. CDR3 bases: TGTGCCAGCAGGGGAATAGCGGGAGACTACTACAATGAGCAGTTCTTC.

This clone turned up a few times. The genes are TRBV30 and TRBJ1-1, with D unresolved. The CDR3 runs to 12 residues. Trimming removed 5 bases from V and 4 bases from J, with 11 bases in between. Germline loops: CDR1 GTSNPN, CDR2 SVGIG (reference sequence). CDR3 residues: CAWAVLSTEAFF. DNA for the CDR3: TGTGCCTGGGCCGTCCTCTCCACTGAAGCTTTCTTT.

This clone was seen only a few times. The chain's CDR3 is CASSVGDSLWYEQFF. CDR3 bases: TGTGCCAGCAGCGTAGGGGACAGTCTGTGGTATGAGCAGTTCTTC. The rearrangement joins TRBV9 to TRBJ2-1; TRBD1 aligns across 7 bases. V trimming: 0 bases; J trimming: 8 bases; junction bases outside the gene matches: 8. This CDR3 spans 15 amino acids. Germline values: CDR1 SGDLS, CDR2 YYNGEE.

The table lists this clone with a few counts. V is TRBV28 and J is TRBJ1-2; D remains unclear. The germline CDR1 and CDR2 sequences are MDHEN and SYDVKM. V lost 11 bases and J lost 1, with 14 bases in between. The CDR3 covers 13 residues. The CDR3 nucleotides read TGTGCCGTGACGGGCCCAATTAACTATGGCTACACCTTC. Amino acids: CAVTGPINYGYTF.

The chain recombines TRBV7-9 with TRBJ1-1; possible D gene TRBD1, 5 bases. V lost 1 base and J 9 bases, leaving 12 bases between the germline ends. The CDR3 has 13 amino acids. Germline lookup yields CDR1 SEHNR and CDR2 FQNEAQ (reference sequence). In nucleotides, the CDR3 is TGTGCCAGCAGCTTAGGAGACAGCGTAAAAGCTTTCTTT. This codes for CASSLGDSVKAFF.

The V and J genes are TRBV7-2 and TRBJ2-5, with 11 bases matching TRBD2. CDR3 length: 17 residues. J gave up 3 bases and V 0 bases, and 6 bases lay outside the gene matches. CDR1 is SGHTA, CDR2 FQGNSA, per germline. DNA of the CDR3: TGTGCCAGCAGCTTAGCGAGGGCTAGCGGGGGGAAAGAGACCCAGTACTTC. As protein: CASSLARASGGKETQYF. The full variable domain, completed using reference TRBV7-2 and TRBJ2-5, is GAGVSQSPSNKVTEKGKDVELRCDPISGHTALYWYRQSLGQGLEFLIYFQGNSAPDKSGLPSDRFSAERTGGSVSTLTIQRTQQEDSAVYLCASSLARASGGKETQYFGPGTRLLVL.

This clone showed up just a few times. The CDR3 DNA sequence: TGTGCCAGCAGCCGCTCCGTTTCCAAAAACATTCAGTACTTC. Translated: CASSRSVSKNIQYF. The chain couples TRBV5-4 to TRBJ2-4; no reliable D call. The ends were cut back, 4 bases at V and 2 bases at J, with 10 bases in the middle. The CDR3 is 14 amino acids. Germline CDR1 SGHNT, CDR2 YYREEE (reference sequence).

V gene TRBV7-9 combines with J gene TRBJ2-1; D gene unclear. The CDR3 consists of 10 residues. Looked up from germline, CDR1 is SEHNR and CDR2 is FQNEAQ (reference sequence). The V gene lost 6 bases and the J gene lost 9 bases, with 6 bases spanning the gap. The CDR3 region is CASSPVEQFF. The DNA for the CDR3 is TGTGCCAGCAGTCCGGTTGAGCAGTTCTTC.

The chain joins TRBV27 to TRBJ2-7; D is ambiguous. Germline loops: CDR1 MNHEY, CDR2 SMNVEV (reference sequence). The CDR3 sequence is 14 residues long. V dropped 5 bases and J dropped 2 bases, with 13 bases sitting between them. In DNA, the CDR3 is TGTGCCAGCAGTAAGGGTGTCGGACCCTACGAGCAGTACTTC. Its translation: CASSKGVGPYEQYF.

This clone was observed a handful of times. The same CDR3 can be traced to other DNA sequences in this sample. This CDR3 reads CAWSVRLNEKLFF. In nucleotides, the CDR3 is TGTGCCTGGAGTGTAAGGCTAAATGAAAAACTGTTTTTT. The chain links TRBV30 to TRBJ1-4; D ambiguous. CDR3 length: 13 residues. Germline assignment: CDR1 GTSNPN and CDR2 SVGIG (reference sequence). V lost 0 bases and J lost 5, with 7 bases in between.

The chain combines TRBV30 with TRBJ2-5, with D maybe TRBD2 (5 bases). Germline V gene data show CDR1 as GTSNPN and CDR2 as SVGIG (reference sequence). The CDR3 length is 13 residues. Trimming pared 2 bases from V and 4 bases from J, leaving 11 bases between. DNA for the CDR3: TGTGCCTGGAGTTTGGGGAGAAGAGAGACCCAGTACTTC. This translates into CAWSLGRRETQYF.

This clone was seen a few times. The chain joins TRBV18 to TRBJ2-1; no definite D call. The V gene's germline CDR1 is KGHSH and CDR2 LQKENI. This CDR3 spans 14 amino acids. Between the trimmed V and J ends, which lost 3 bases and 5 bases, there was a span of 11 bases. The CDR3 sequence is CASSPMRTNNEQFF. As DNA, the CDR3 is TGTGCCAGCTCACCCATGCGGACGAACAATGAGCAGTTCTTC.

The chain recombines TRBV7-9 with TRBJ2-7, with a tentative D call TRBD2 (6 bases). The V gene lost 5 bases and the J gene lost 3 bases, with 14 bases spanning the gap. The germline V gene encodes CDR1 SEHNR and CDR2 FQNEAQ (reference sequence). The CDR3 runs 14 residues. This CDR3 is CASSQWGLSYEQYF. The DNA for the CDR3 is TGTGCCAGCAGCCAATGGGGACTGAGCTACGAGCAGTACTTC.

This chain joins TRBV18 and TRBJ1-1; tentative D call: TRBD1 (5 bases). V lost 3 bases and J 0 bases, leaving 11 bases between the germline ends. The length of the CDR3 is 15 residues. Per germline, CDR1 KGHSH and CDR2 LQKENI. This chain's CDR3 is CASSPGWDLNTEAFF. The CDR3 nucleotides are TGTGCCAGCTCACCGGGGTGGGACTTGAACACTGAAGCTTTCTTT.

V gene TRBV30 combines with J gene TRBJ2-3; D perhaps matches TRBD1 (6 bases). From germline, CDR1 is GTSNPN and CDR2 SVGIG (reference sequence). This CDR3 is built from 15 residues. The ends were cut back, 2 bases at V and 4 bases at J, with 16 bases in the middle. The chain's CDR3 is CAWSPRWAGADTQYF. The CDR3 coding sequence is TGTGCCTGGAGTCCGCGCTGGGCAGGGGCAGATACGCAGTATTTT.